The T cell receptor (beta chain) described here comes from a study of blood T cells in healthy people across ages. This clonotype occurred a few times. The CDR3 loop spans 15 amino acids. V lost 3 bases, J lost 4 bases, and 10 bases lay in between. Germline V lookup: CDR1 SGHTA, CDR2 FQGNSA. The donors, all healthy, were Caucasians living in Russia, aged 6 to 90. Every sample had a minimum of 7 million PBMCs isolated. The use of a sample-barcoded 5' primer and a J-beta primer mix characterized a second PCR of about 7 to 12 cycles. The authors tagged each cDNA molecule using a template-switch adaptor with 12 random nucleotides. TCRdb independently ran MiXCR on the 5' RACE reads; one entry per CDR3 protein. The sample lists about a million distinct CDR3 sequences, around 46% occurring once.

The gene calls are TRBV7-2 and TRBJ2-6; D is undetermined. Sequencing was done on a sample of blood. The TCR comes from a man aged 25-45 years in good health. The CDR3 loop reads CASSFLGLGANVLTF. The CDR3, as DNA: TGTGCCAGCAGCTTTCTAGGGTTAGGGGCCAACGTCCTGACTTTC.